This T cell receptor (beta chain) appears in the sequencing data of a study of beta chain features in type 1 diabetes. V was clipped by 3 bases and J by 3 bases, with 3 bases between them. The CDR3 totals 12 residues. Germline V lookup: CDR1 LNHNV, CDR2 YYDKDF (reference sequence). TCRB transcripts that were expressed got sequenced, as all of the isolated RNA had been reverse transcribed. Repertoires were generated with immunoSEQ multiplex PCR, while TCRdb's copy carries only in-frame clones and drops some. The sample gives 250,000 or so clones, roughly 70% of which show up once; approximately 0.053% is in the top ten.

Sequencing was done on a sample of naive CD4+ T cells from blood. The origin of this receptor is a man aged 30 to 45 in good health. The chain is built from TRBV15 and TRBJ1-5; D uncertain. The chain's CDR3 is CATSRYNQPQHF. In DNA form, the CDR3 reads TGTGCCACCAGCAGGTACAATCAGCCCCAGCATTTT. Drawing the rest from reference TRBV15 and TRBJ1-5, the complete variable domain is DAMVIQNPRYQVTQFGKPVTLSCSQTLNHNVMYWYQQKSSQAPKLLFHYYDKDFNNEADTPDNFQSRRPNTSFCFLDIRSPGLGDTAMYLCATSRYNQPQHFGDGTRLSIL.